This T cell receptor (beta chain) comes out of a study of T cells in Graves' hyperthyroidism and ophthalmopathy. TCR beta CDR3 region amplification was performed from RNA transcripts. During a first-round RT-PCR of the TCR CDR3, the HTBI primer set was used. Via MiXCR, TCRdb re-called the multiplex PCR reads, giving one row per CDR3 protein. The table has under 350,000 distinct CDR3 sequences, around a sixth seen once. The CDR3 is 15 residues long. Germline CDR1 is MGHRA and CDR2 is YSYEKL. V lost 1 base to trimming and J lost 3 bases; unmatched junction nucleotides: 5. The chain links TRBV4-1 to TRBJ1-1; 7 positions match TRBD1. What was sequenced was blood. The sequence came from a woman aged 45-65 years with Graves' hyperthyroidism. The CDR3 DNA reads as TGCGCCAGCAGCCAAGCGGGACAGAGATACACTGAAGCTTTCTTT. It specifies CASSQAGQRYTEAFF.